Below, one TCR beta chain is given with its context. No antigen is known for it. The data were obtained in a study of regulatory dendritic cells for organ transplantation. Study in general: Regulatory dendritic cells came from monocytes given vitamin D3 and IL-10. Dendritic cell cultures received LPS on day 6. The study, taken as a whole, reports: Regulatory dendritic cells appeared to expand memory CD8+ clones less than mature ones. Considerable individual heterogeneity was seen in alloreactive memory CD8+ T cells.

Assay used: immunoSEQ multiplex PCR; TCRdb lists only in-frame clones, some missing. The table lists some 9,300 clones, less than 90% of them singletons. The CDR3 has 16 amino acids. The germline gives CDR1 SGHTA, CDR2 FQGNSA. V lost 3 bases and J lost 5; bases outside the gene matches: 11. Sorted subsets were CFSE-labeled and cultured approximately 5 days with allogeneic dendritic cells. This sequence joins TRBV7-2 and TRBJ1-1, with TRBD1 matching over 8 bases. Sequencing used memory CD4+ T cells from blood cultured with dendritic cells. Subset specified: CD45RO+ memory T cells. The TCR originated in a human donor in good health. In nucleotides, the CDR3 is TGTGCCAGCAGCTTCCCTGCAGGGGGCTGGGGAACTGAAGCTTTCTTT. Translation gives CASSFPAGGWGTEAFF.